This T cell receptor beta chain was observed in a study of chemoradiotherapy in HPV16-positive cancers. Study information: Candidate HPV-specific clones and shared TCR motifs came from two HPV16-positive patients. Notes on the study in general: Functional assays defining HPV-specific T cells used only a couple of HPV16-positive patients. During treatment, candidate HPV-specific clones and E7-related motifs expanded in tumor.

For this clone: The antigen is not known.

Germline V gene sequence: CDR1 SGHAT, CDR2 FQNNGV. The CDR3 sequence is 14 residues long. Trimming at V came to 5 bases and at J to 6 bases, leaving 9 bases not matched to a gene. TCRdb's copy holds only in-frame clones and misses some; the assay was immunoSEQ multiplex PCR. In the table there are 30,000 to 35,000 clones, 89% of which are singletons. Repeated repertoire sampling spanned the course of chemoradiotherapy. This rearrangement joins TRBV11-2 to TRBJ2-5; 7 nucleotides agree with TRBD1. This TCR derives from a human donor with HPV-associated anogenital cancer. Sequencing used blood, obtained from a patient who underwent chemoradiotherapy. CDR3 in DNA: TGTGCCAGCAGCCTTGACAGGGCCGTTCAGACCCAGTACTTC. It yields the protein CASSLDRAVQTQYF. The entire variable domain, with the rest obtained from reference TRBV11-2 and TRBJ2-5, is as follows: EAGVAQSPRYKIIEKRQSVAFWCNPISGHATLYWYQQILGQGPKLLIQFQNNGVVDDSQLPKDRFSAERLKGVDSTLKIQPAKLEDSAVYLCASSLDRAVQTQYFGPGTRLLVL.